The rows below give T cell receptor beta chains drawn from one sample of a study of T cell responses to AZD1222 COVID-19 vaccine. Profiled with immunoSEQ multiplex PCR; TCRdb holds only in-frame clones, not every one. The repertoire holds 55,000 to 90,000 clones, 82% seen once, with around 5% in the top ten. The sequences come from peripheral blood, collected on day 0 of AZD1222 vaccination. These receptors were collected from an adult in good health. Each CDR3 is given with its conserved first and last residue. The D gene is left open where the match is weak. Expanded clones are given a class, and other clones once, few, many or no size at all.

D gene: TRBD2
J gene: TRBJ2-7
clone size: -
V gene: TRBV24-1
CDR3 DNA: TGTGCCACCAGTGATTCAAGACGGGGGGAAGGTAACGAGCAGTACTTC
CDR3 protein: CATSDSRRGEGNEQYF

D gene: -
J gene: TRBJ2-5
clone size: -
V gene: TRBV3-1/TRBV3-2
CDR3 DNA: TGTGCCAGCAGCCAGGACTTCGGGTCGTACATGTCGGTCCAAGAGACCCAGTACTTC
CDR3 protein: CASSQDFGSYMSVQETQYF

D gene: -
J gene: TRBJ2-5
clone size: -
V gene: TRBV5-4
CDR3 DNA: TGTGCCAGCAGCAGTGGACGGGCGACACAAGAGACCCAGTACTTC
CDR3 protein: CASSSGRATQETQYF

D gene: TRBD2
J gene: TRBJ2-1
clone size: -
V gene: TRBV11-2
CDR3 DNA: TGTGCCAGCAGCTTAGGGCCCCCGACTAGCGGTAACAATGAGCAGTTCTTC
CDR3 protein: CASSLGPPTSGNNEQFF

D gene: -
J gene: TRBJ2-7
clone size: -
V gene: TRBV7-9
CDR3 DNA: TGTGCCAGCAGCTTGTCAGAGAGCAAGCAGTACTTC
CDR3 protein: CASSLSESKQYF

D gene: TRBD2
J gene: TRBJ2-1
clone size: -
V gene: TRBV6-4
CDR3 DNA: TGTGCCAGCACCATAGCGGGGCCCGATGAGCAGTTCTTC
CDR3 protein: CASTIAGPDEQFF

D gene: -
J gene: TRBJ1-1
clone size: once
V gene: TRBV27
CDR3 DNA: TGTGCCAGCAGTTTATCGCCCGGGAACACTGAAGCTTTCTTT
CDR3 protein: CASSLSPGNTEAFF

D gene: -
J gene: TRBJ1-5
clone size: -
V gene: TRBV6-5
CDR3 DNA: TGTGCCAGCAGTTACCCCCGACAAAGCAATCAGCCCCAGCATTTT
CDR3 protein: CASSYPRQSNQPQHF

D gene: TRBD1
J gene: TRBJ1-1
clone size: -
V gene: TRBV9
CDR3 DNA: TGTGCCAGCAGCGCCGGACAGGGGGCAACTGAAGCTTTCTTT
CDR3 protein: CASSAGQGATEAFF

D gene: -
J gene: TRBJ1-2
clone size: -
V gene: TRBV29-1
CDR3 DNA: TGCAGCGTTGTACTAATAGGGATAATGGGCTACACCTTC
CDR3 protein: CSVVLIGIMGYTF

D gene: TRBD1
J gene: TRBJ2-7
clone size: -
V gene: TRBV6-6
CDR3 DNA: TGTGCCAGCAGTGGAGGACAGGTTTCTTTCTACGAGCAGTACTTC
CDR3 protein: CASSGGQVSFYEQYF

D gene: -
J gene: TRBJ1-1
clone size: -
V gene: TRBV18
CDR3 DNA: TGTGCCAGCTCACCGTCCGTACAGAACACTGAAGCTTTCTTT
CDR3 protein: CASSPSVQNTEAFF

D gene: TRBD1
J gene: TRBJ2-7
clone size: -
V gene: TRBV7-8
CDR3 DNA: TGTGCCAGCAGCACAAGACAGGGGGCGGTTTACGAGCAGTACTTC
CDR3 protein: CASSTRQGAVYEQYF

D gene: TRBD2
J gene: TRBJ2-7
clone size: -
V gene: TRBV4-3
CDR3 DNA: TGCGCCAGCAGCCGAGGGACTAGCGGGGGGTACGAGCAGTACTTC
CDR3 protein: CASSRGTSGGYEQYF

D gene: -
J gene: TRBJ1-2
clone size: -
V gene: TRBV2
CDR3 DNA: TGTGCCAGCAGGGCACAGGACGTGTACTATGGCTACACCTTC
CDR3 protein: CASRAQDVYYGYTF

D gene: -
J gene: TRBJ1-6
clone size: once
V gene: TRBV3-1/TRBV3-2
CDR3 DNA: TGTGCCAGCAGCCAATCGGGGCCCTATAATTCACCCCTCCACTTT
CDR3 protein: CASSQSGPYNSPLHF

D gene: TRBD1
J gene: TRBJ1-1
clone size: -
V gene: TRBV10-3
CDR3 DNA: TGTGCCATCAGTGAGCCTTACAGGGGGCATGGGAACACTGAAGCTTTCTTT
CDR3 protein: CAISEPYRGHGNTEAFF

D gene: TRBD1
J gene: TRBJ2-5
clone size: -
V gene: TRBV23-1
CDR3 DNA: TGCGCCAGCAGTTCAGGGACAGAAGAGACCCAGTACTTC
CDR3 protein: CASSSGTEETQYF

D gene: -
J gene: TRBJ2-5
clone size: once
V gene: TRBV19
CDR3 DNA: TGTGCCAGTAGTATGAATCGGGGGAGGGAGACCCAGTACTTC
CDR3 protein: CASSMNRGRETQYF

D gene: TRBD2
J gene: TRBJ2-1
clone size: -
V gene: TRBV11-3
CDR3 DNA: TGTGCCAGCAGCTTAAGTAAGGGGACTAGCGGGAAGAGCTCCTACAATGAGCAGTTCTTC
CDR3 protein: CASSLSKGTSGKSSYNEQFF

D gene: -
J gene: TRBJ1-1
clone size: -
V gene: TRBV6-5
CDR3 DNA: TGTGCCAGCAGTTACAGGCAGCTTGAAGCTTTCTTT
CDR3 protein: CASSYRQLEAFF

D gene: -
J gene: TRBJ2-1
clone size: -
V gene: TRBV7-3
CDR3 DNA: TGTGCCAGCAGCTTATACACCGTCGGCTACAATGAGCAGTTCTTC
CDR3 protein: CASSLYTVGYNEQFF

D gene: -
J gene: TRBJ1-2
clone size: -
V gene: TRBV4-3
CDR3 DNA: TGCGCCAGCAGCCAAGATGAAACGGGAATCCCTCATGGCTACACCTTC
CDR3 protein: CASSQDETGIPHGYTF

D gene: -
J gene: TRBJ2-7
clone size: once
V gene: TRBV18
CDR3 DNA: TGTGCCAGCTCACCAGAAGACCCACGGAACGAGCAGTACTTC
CDR3 protein: CASSPEDPRNEQYF

D gene: -
J gene: TRBJ2-3
clone size: -
V gene: TRBV12-3/TRBV12-4
CDR3 DNA: TGTGCCAGCAGTCTGGGCCTCCCAGATACGCAGTATTTT
CDR3 protein: CASSLGLPDTQYF

D gene: -
J gene: TRBJ1-5
clone size: -
V gene: TRBV6-1
CDR3 DNA: TGTGCCAGCAGTGAATACAGGGTCGCCCAGCGATATAGCAATCAGCCCCAGCATTTT
CDR3 protein: CASSEYRVAQRYSNQPQHF

D gene: -
J gene: TRBJ2-7
clone size: -
V gene: TRBV7-6
CDR3 DNA: TGTGCCAGCAGCTTAGATGGGGGGGGGCCCTACGAGCAGTACTTC
CDR3 protein: CASSLDGGGPYEQYF

D gene: -
J gene: TRBJ2-7
clone size: -
V gene: TRBV28
CDR3 DNA: TGTGCCAGCAGTTTTTCCTTCCGTCTCGTCAGGGCCAACTCCTACGAGCAGTACTTC
CDR3 protein: CASSFSFRLVRANSYEQYF

D gene: -
J gene: TRBJ1-2
clone size: -
V gene: TRBV3-1/TRBV3-2
CDR3 DNA: TGTGCCAGCAGCCAAGGGGGAGGGCTAGGCTACACCTTC
CDR3 protein: CASSQGGGLGYTF

D gene: TRBD2
J gene: TRBJ2-3
clone size: -
V gene: TRBV2
CDR3 DNA: TGTGCCAGCAGGGGGGGGGACACAGATACGCAGTATTTT
CDR3 protein: CASRGGDTDTQYF

D gene: TRBD1
J gene: TRBJ2-1
clone size: -
V gene: TRBV28
CDR3 DNA: TGTGCCAGCAGTTTAAGCCGACAGGGTCGGGAGCAGTTCTTC
CDR3 protein: CASSLSRQGREQFF

D gene: -
J gene: TRBJ2-5
clone size: -
V gene: TRBV7-2
CDR3 DNA: TGTGCCAGCAGCTTAGAGGCCAGGGAGGAGACCCAGTACTTC
CDR3 protein: CASSLEAREETQYF

D gene: -
J gene: TRBJ2-7
clone size: -
V gene: TRBV7-6
CDR3 DNA: TGTGCCAGCAGCTTAGGGGTGTCCTACGAGCAGTACTTC
CDR3 protein: CASSLGVSYEQYF

D gene: TRBD2
J gene: TRBJ2-5
clone size: -
V gene: TRBV5-6
CDR3 DNA: TGTGCCAGCAGCTTGGGACCGGGGGGGACCCAGTACTTC
CDR3 protein: CASSLGPGGTQYF

D gene: -
J gene: TRBJ1-4
clone size: -
V gene: TRBV6-5
CDR3 DNA: TGTGCCAGCAGTTACAGTGGTGAAAAACTGTTTTTT
CDR3 protein: CASSYSGEKLFF

D gene: -
J gene: TRBJ2-7
clone size: -
V gene: TRBV11-3
CDR3 DNA: TGTGCCAGCAGCTTAGGTGACCAGGGCGAGCAGTACTTC
CDR3 protein: CASSLGDQGEQYF

D gene: -
J gene: TRBJ2-5
clone size: -
V gene: TRBV5-5
CDR3 DNA: TGTGCCAGCACCCTAAGGACTACTGAAGAGACCCAGTACTTC
CDR3 protein: CASTLRTTEETQYF

D gene: -
J gene: TRBJ2-5
clone size: -
V gene: TRBV27
CDR3 DNA: TGTGCCAGCAGTTTATCCGGGCAGGGGCGGCAAGAGACCCAGTACTTC
CDR3 protein: CASSLSGQGRQETQYF

D gene: TRBD1
J gene: TRBJ2-7
clone size: -
V gene: TRBV5-1
CDR3 DNA: TGCGCCAGCAGCTTACCGGACAGGCCCTCCTACGAGCAGTACTTC
CDR3 protein: CASSLPDRPSYEQYF

D gene: TRBD2
J gene: TRBJ2-3
clone size: -
V gene: TRBV6-4
CDR3 DNA: TGTGCCAGCAGTGAGTCGACTAGCGGCACAGATACGCAGTATTTT
CDR3 protein: CASSESTSGTDTQYF

D gene: -
J gene: TRBJ1-1
clone size: -
V gene: TRBV27
CDR3 DNA: TGTGCCAGCAGCCGAGGGGGCACTGAAGCTTTCTTT
CDR3 protein: CASSRGGTEAFF

D gene: -
J gene: TRBJ2-5
clone size: -
V gene: TRBV11-2
CDR3 DNA: TGTGCCAGCAGCTTATTTGTCGGATTCCAAGAGACCCAGTACTTC
CDR3 protein: CASSLFVGFQETQYF

D gene: -
J gene: TRBJ2-2
clone size: -
V gene: TRBV2
CDR3 DNA: TGTGCCAGCAGTGACAGAGAGAACACCGGGGAGCTGTTTTTT
CDR3 protein: CASSDRENTGELFF

D gene: -
J gene: TRBJ2-2
clone size: -
V gene: TRBV5-1
CDR3 DNA: TGCGCCAGCAGCTTGGCGGCGCGGGACACCGGGGAGCTGTTTTTT
CDR3 protein: CASSLAARDTGELFF

D gene: TRBD1
J gene: TRBJ2-3
clone size: -
V gene: TRBV19
CDR3 DNA: TGTGCCAGTAGCGGGACAGGGGGCTATGCGGATACGCAGTATTTT
CDR3 protein: CASSGTGGYADTQYF